This T cell receptor (beta chain) was retrieved from a study of CD8 T cells in Susac syndrome. Study outcomes and limitations: Clonal CD8+ expansion in Susac was highest in TEMRA cells and active patients. By the study's own acknowledgment, its TCR sequencing and HLA analysis included relatively few individuals.

The CDR3 is 16 residues long. Germline CDR1 is SGDLS and CDR2 is YYNGEE. V dropped 0 bases and J dropped 6; count of bases not matched to a gene: 8. Random hexamers were used to reverse transcribe the RNA input (0.5 to 1 ug). TCR beta CDR3 was amplified by immunoSEQ multiplex PCR. This amplification extended across 54 Vbeta and 13 Jbeta segments. TCRdb re-analysed the immunoSEQ multiplex PCR reads in MiXCR, keeping a single row per CDR3 protein. The sample yields tens of thousands of distinct CDR3 sequences, 95% to 96% seen once. TEMRA cells were enriched by FACS, and CD4+ and CD8+ T cells were negatively isolated. Notes on this clonotype: Its specificity is not known.

This chain connects TRBV9 to TRBJ1-2; 10 bases agree with TRBD1. This receptor was obtained from a human donor with Susac syndrome. The source material was CD8+ T cells from PBMCs. Here the CDR3 reads CASSVAGGTGEDGYTF. CDR3 nucleotides: TGTGCCAGCAGCGTAGCAGGTGGGACAGGGGAAGATGGCTACACCTTC.